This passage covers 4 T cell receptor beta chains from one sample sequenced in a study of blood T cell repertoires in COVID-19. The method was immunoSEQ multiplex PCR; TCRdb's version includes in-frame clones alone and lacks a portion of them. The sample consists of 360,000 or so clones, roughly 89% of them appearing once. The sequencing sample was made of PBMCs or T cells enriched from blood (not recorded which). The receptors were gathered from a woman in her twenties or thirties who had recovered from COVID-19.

The CDR3 is CASSLGIAGGPETQYF. As DNA, the CDR3 is TGTGCCAGCAGCTTAGGAATAGCGGGGGGGCCGGAGACCCAGTACTTC. The chain carries TRBV7-2 and TRBJ2-5; 11 positions agree with TRBD2. Germline loops: CDR1 SGHTA, CDR2 FQGNSA. V lost 1 base to trimming and J lost 5 bases; unmatched junction nucleotides: 6. The CDR3 is 16 amino acids.

In DNA, the CDR3 is TGCGCCAGCAGCTTGGCAGGGGGAGACACCGGGGAGCTGTTTTTT. Protein product: CASSLAGGDTGELFF. The chain has TRBV5-1 and TRBJ2-2; 7 bases align to TRBD1. The CDR3 has 15 amino acids. V shed 0 bases and J 3 bases; nucleotides not matched to a gene: 2. From germline, CDR1 is SGHRS and CDR2 YFSETQ.

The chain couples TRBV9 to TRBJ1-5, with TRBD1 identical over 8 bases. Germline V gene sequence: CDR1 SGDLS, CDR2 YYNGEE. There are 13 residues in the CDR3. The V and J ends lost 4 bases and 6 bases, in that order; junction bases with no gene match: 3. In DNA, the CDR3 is TGTGCCAGCAGCTCAGGGGGCAGTCAGCCCCAGCATTTT. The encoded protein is CASSSGGSQPQHF.

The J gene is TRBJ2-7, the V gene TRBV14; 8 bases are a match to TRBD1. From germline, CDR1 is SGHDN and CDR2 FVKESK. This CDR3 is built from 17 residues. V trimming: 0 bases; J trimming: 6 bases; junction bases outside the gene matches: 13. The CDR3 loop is CASSQDTVRQGFGEQYF. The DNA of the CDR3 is TGTGCCAGCAGCCAAGATACGGTGAGACAGGGGTTCGGCGAGCAGTACTTC.